The clone carrying this T cell receptor beta chain has ten or more counts. Its antigen remains unidentified. This record belongs to a study of tumor and adjacent non-tumor tissue in lung cancer. Findings and caveats of the study: Tumor tissue had significantly higher TCR diversity than normal lung.

TCRbeta libraries were built with three rounds of nested PCR, modified from ARM-PCR. TCRdb re-called the multiplex PCR reads through MiXCR, storing one row per CDR3 protein. The sample consists of 50,000 to 70,000 distinct CDR3 sequences, about 61% of them appearing once. With 1 base clipped from V and 11 bases from J, the junction kept 12 bases outside the gene matches. This CDR3 spans 15 amino acids. RNA was extracted from bulk tissue without any cell sorting. This non-tumor lung sample came from over 3 cm beyond the tumor edge. Sample: distant non-tumor lung tissue. V and J are TRBV12-3 or TRBV12-4 and TRBJ1-1; 8 positions match TRBD1. The source of this sequence is a man aged 70 or older with non-small cell lung cancer. The CDR3, as DNA: TGTGCCAGCAGTTTAGGGGACAGACAGGGGCGCGGTGCTTTCTTT. It translates to CASSLGDRQGRGAFF.